The TCR beta chain described here comes from a study of blood T cell repertoires in COVID-19. Study in general: Samples taken during acute and convalescent COVID-19 were collected in the United States, Italy and Spain. Sample material is recorded as cDNA or gDNA derived from T cells, B-cell-depleted T cells, or PBMCs.

V dropped 0 bases and J dropped 5 bases, with 5 bases sitting between them. CDR3 length: 13 amino acids. Per germline, CDR1 MGHRA and CDR2 YSYEKL. Per the study methods: Using reference gene primer amplification, nucleated cell counts were estimated. Profiled with immunoSEQ multiplex PCR; TCRdb holds only in-frame clones, not every one. That table supplies the V and J calls and clone size; D and trimming were determined from the DNA. This sample carries approximately 380,000 clones, around 85% of them seen once, and the ten largest clones take 3.6%. The TCR was taken from a woman between 18 and 29 years old with acute or convalescent COVID-19. The source material was peripheral blood. The chain couples TRBV4-1 to TRBJ1-5; D is ambiguous. DNA for the CDR3: TGCGCCAGCAGCCAAGAAGCGGATCAGCCCCAGCATTTT. This sequence encodes CASSQEADQPQHF.